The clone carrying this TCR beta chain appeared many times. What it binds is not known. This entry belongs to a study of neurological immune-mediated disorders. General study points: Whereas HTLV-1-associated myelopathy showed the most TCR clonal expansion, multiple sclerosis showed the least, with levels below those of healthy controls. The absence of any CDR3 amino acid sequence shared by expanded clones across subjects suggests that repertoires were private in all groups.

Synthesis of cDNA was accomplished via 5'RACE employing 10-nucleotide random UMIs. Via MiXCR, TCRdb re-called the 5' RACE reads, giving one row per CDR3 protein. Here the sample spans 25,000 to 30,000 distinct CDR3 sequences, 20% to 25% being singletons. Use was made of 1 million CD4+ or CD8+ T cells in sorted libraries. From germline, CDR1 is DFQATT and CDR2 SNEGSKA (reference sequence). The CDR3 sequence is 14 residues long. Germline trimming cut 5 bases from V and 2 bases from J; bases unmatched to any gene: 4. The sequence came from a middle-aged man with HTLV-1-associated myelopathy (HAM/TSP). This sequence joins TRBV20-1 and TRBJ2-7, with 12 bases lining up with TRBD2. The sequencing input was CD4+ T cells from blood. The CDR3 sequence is CSAPRTSGTYEQYF. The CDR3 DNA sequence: TGCAGTGCTCCGAGGACTAGCGGGACCTACGAGCAGTACTTC.